This TCR beta chain was retrieved from a study of cytomegalovirus exposure and HLA in healthy donors. Study information: Among the approximately 400 genotyped donors, 81% were placed in the Caucasian-associated ancestry cluster. Notes on the study in general: An analysis that came later showed most CMV-associated TCR beta chains appearing HLA-restricted. Later on, a genetic analysis was performed. It linked a missense variant in DCLRE1C with V- and J-gene trimming of TCR beta.

The PCR was carried out with 60 Vbeta primers and 13 Jbeta primers. Profiling relied on immunoSEQ multiplex PCR, and the TCRdb table lists in-frame clones only, not all of them. The table includes around 100,000 clones, around three quarters detected once. The CDR3 totals 17 residues. Trimming cost V 5 bases and J 8 bases; bases outside gene matches: 20. Germline assignment: CDR1 MNHEY and CDR2 SMNVEV (reference sequence). The table lists this clone with a count of one. Its matching antigen is unknown. This sequence joins TRBV27 and TRBJ1-2, with 7 nucleotides matching TRBD1. The sample was PBMCs. The source is a man aged 30-40 years in good health and CMV-seropositive. Here the CDR3 reads CASSTTGRGQEAHGYTF. The DNA for the CDR3 is TGTGCCAGCAGTACAACTGGACGAGGACAGGAGGCCCACGGCTACACCTTC.